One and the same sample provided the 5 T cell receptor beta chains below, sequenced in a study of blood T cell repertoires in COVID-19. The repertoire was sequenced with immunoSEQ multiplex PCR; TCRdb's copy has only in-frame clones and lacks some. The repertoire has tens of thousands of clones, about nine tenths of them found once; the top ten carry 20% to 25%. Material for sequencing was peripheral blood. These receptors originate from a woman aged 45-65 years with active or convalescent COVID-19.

The CDR3 spells CARTEGFGSEQYF. In DNA, the CDR3 is TGTGCCAGGACAGAGGGATTCGGGAGTGAGCAGTACTTC. This chain joins TRBV2 and TRBJ2-7; perhaps TRBD2 as D (6 bases). The germline CDR1 and CDR2 sequences are SNHLY and FYNNEI. The germline V and J ends were trimmed by 9 bases and 7 bases, with 19 bases remaining between them. CDR3 length: 13 amino acids.

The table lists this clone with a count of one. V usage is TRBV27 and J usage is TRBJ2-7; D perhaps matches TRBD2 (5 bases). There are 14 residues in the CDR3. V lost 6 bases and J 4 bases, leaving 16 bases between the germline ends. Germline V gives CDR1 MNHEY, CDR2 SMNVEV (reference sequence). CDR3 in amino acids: CASRGAVLAYEQYF. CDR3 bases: TGTGCCAGCAGGGGAGCGGTCCTTGCGTACGAGCAGTACTTC.

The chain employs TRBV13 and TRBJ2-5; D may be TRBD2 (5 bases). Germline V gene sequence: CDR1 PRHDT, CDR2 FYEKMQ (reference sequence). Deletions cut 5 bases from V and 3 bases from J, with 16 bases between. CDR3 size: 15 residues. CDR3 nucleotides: TGTGCCAGCAGCGAACAAGGGCGGGCGGAAGAGACCCAGTACTTC. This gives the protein CASSEQGRAEETQYF. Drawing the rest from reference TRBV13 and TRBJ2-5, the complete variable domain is AAGVIQSPRHLIKEKRETATLKCYPIPRHDTVYWYQQGPGQDPQFLISFYEKMQSDKGSIPDRFSAQQFSDYHSELNMSSLELGDSALYFCASSEQGRAEETQYFGPGTRLLVL.

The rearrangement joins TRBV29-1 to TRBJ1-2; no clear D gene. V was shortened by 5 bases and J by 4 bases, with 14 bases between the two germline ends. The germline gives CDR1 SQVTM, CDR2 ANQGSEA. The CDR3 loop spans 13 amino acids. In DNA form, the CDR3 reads TGCAGCGTTTTCGTGGAGGGTGGCTATGGCTACACCTTC. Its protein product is CSVFVEGGYGYTF.

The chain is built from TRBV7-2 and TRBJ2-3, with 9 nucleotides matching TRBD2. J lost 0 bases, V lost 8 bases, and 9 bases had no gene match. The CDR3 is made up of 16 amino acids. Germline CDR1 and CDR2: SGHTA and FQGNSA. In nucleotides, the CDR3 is TGTGCCAGCGAAATGGGGCTAGCGGGGAGCACAGATACGCAGTATTTT. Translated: CASEMGLAGSTDTQYF.